Below, 13 T cell receptor beta chains from the same sample are listed, as sequenced in a study of tumor and adjacent non-tumor tissue in lung cancer. The library came from three nested PCR rounds adapted from ARM-PCR protocols. Using its own MiXCR run on the multiplex PCR reads, TCRdb lists one record per CDR3 protein. The sample lists some 93,000 distinct CDR3 sequences, less than 80% seen once, with about 18% in the top ten. This sample's RNA came from whole unsorted tissue. The sequencing sample was made of lung tumor tissue. The origin of the receptors is a man aged 60-69 years with non-small cell lung cancer.

The table lists this clonotype with many counts. In DNA, the CDR3 is TGTGCCAGCAGCTTGGCCGGGACAGGGATGTACGAGCAGTACTTC. It yields the protein CASSLAGTGMYEQYF. The chain joins TRBV5-4 to TRBJ2-7, with 9 positions matching TRBD1. The CDR3 contains 15 residues. CDR1 and CDR2 (germline): SGHNT, YYREEE (reference sequence). V dropped 0 bases and J dropped 4; count of bases not matched to a gene: 5.

Turning to this clonotype: With a much larger clone just one base away, this may be a read error. The V call is TRBV10-3, the J call TRBJ1-2; TRBD1 agrees at 10 bases. Trimming at V came to 7 bases and at J to 2 bases, leaving 7 bases not matched to a gene. The CDR3 is 15 residues long. In germline, CDR1 is ENHRY, CDR2 SYGVKD. CDR3 protein: CAITGQGEANYGYTF. The CDR3 DNA follows: TGTGCCATCACTGGACAGGGGGAGGCGAACTATGGCTACACCTTC.

This clonotype was counted a single time. A junction boundary mismatches the germline segment, possibly from a read error. This sequence joins TRBV4-1 and TRBJ2-2; TRBD2 is a possible D gene (5 bases). Germline CDR1 MGHRA, CDR2 YSYEKL. This CDR3 spans 13 amino acids. As DNA, the CDR3 is TGCGCCAGCAGCCAGCTGACTCCCGGGGAACTGTTTTTT. Amino acid sequence: CASSQLTPGELFF.

This chain uses TRBV28 with TRBJ2-7, with a weak D call TRBD2 (6 bases). The CDR3 runs 13 residues. V lost 3 bases to trimming and J lost 1 base, with 7 bases between them. The germline V gene has CDR1 MDHEN and CDR2 SYDVKM. This CDR3 is CASSFGRSYEQYF. CDR3 sequence (DNA): TGTGCCAGCAGTTTCGGGAGATCCTACGAGCAGTACTTC.

Of note for this clonotype: A much larger clone is a single base away; this may be a read error. The rearrangement joins TRBV2 to TRBJ2-3, with D unresolved. The germline gives CDR1 SNHLY, CDR2 FYNNEI. The CDR3 contains 16 residues. The CDR3 spells CTSNPATPRHTDTQYF. The CDR3 bases are TGTACCAGCAATCCCGCTACCCCGCGGCACACAGATACGCAGTATTTT.

Concerning this clonotype itself: A much larger clone sits a single nucleotide away, making a read error possible. The chain joins TRBV11-2 to TRBJ1-2, with D perhaps TRBD1 (6 bases). There are 13 residues in the CDR3. V lost 5 bases, J lost 3 bases, and 10 bases lay in between. Germline lookup yields CDR1 SGHAT and CDR2 FQNNGV. The CDR3: CASSPQGYYGYTF. Here the CDR3 DNA reads TGTGCCAGCAGCCCTCAGGGGTACTATGGCTACACCTTC.

This clonotype was counted at least ten times. The chain recombines TRBV29-1 with TRBJ1-3, with 9 bases matching TRBD1. CDR1 and CDR2 (germline): SQVTM, ANQGSEA. The junction had 6 bases not matched to a gene; V was cut back by 6 bases and J by 3 bases. The CDR3 consists of 14 residues. CDR3 amino acids: CSVDTGGIGNTIYF. The CDR3 DNA sequence: TGCAGCGTCGATACAGGGGGCATTGGAAACACCATATATTTT.

Worth noting for this clonotype: At one of its ends the junction is not consistent with the germline gene, which may arise from a read error. The chain links TRBV6-5 to TRBJ2-1; 7 bases agree with TRBD1. The V gene's germline CDR1 is MNHEY and CDR2 SVGAGI. The CDR3 is made up of 14 amino acids. The CDR3 DNA reads TGTGCCAGCAGTTATAGGGGGCCCTCTGATGAGCAGTCCTTC. Amino acids: CASSYRGPSDEQSF.

For this clonotype: A read error may account for a junction end that differs from germline. The chain carries TRBV5-4 and TRBJ1-3, with D unclear. The CDR3 is 14 residues long. Germline CDR1 reads SGHNT; CDR2 reads YYREEE (reference sequence). CDR3 amino acids: CGSSLIGEGNTIYF. CDR3 nucleotides: TGTGGCAGCAGCTTGATCGGGGAAGGAAATACCATATACTTT.

The J gene is TRBJ1-2, the V gene TRBV6-1, with D hard to call. V lost 8 bases to trimming and J lost 4 bases, with 14 bases between them. Germline V gives CDR1 MNHNS, CDR2 SASEGT. CDR3 length equals 13 residues. The chain's CDR3 is CASASDSRYGYTF. DNA of the CDR3: TGTGCCAGCGCATCCGACTCCCGCTATGGCTACACCTTC.

The chain uses TRBV4-1 and TRBJ2-2, with 10 nucleotides matching TRBD1. V was clipped by 2 bases and J by 5 bases; unmatched bases: 8. The CDR3 length is 17 residues. Germline V CDR1 and CDR2: MGHRA, YSYEKL. The CDR3 here is CASSQNDRGLRTGELFF. CDR3 DNA sequence: TGCGCCAGCAGCCAAAATGACAGGGGGCTCAGGACCGGGGAGCTGTTTTTT.

There are many counts of this clonotype. The rearrangement uses TRBV10-2 and TRBJ2-7; unclear D gene. V lost 3 bases, J lost 9 bases, and 12 bases lay in between. Per the germline V gene, CDR1 is WSHSY and CDR2 is SAAADI. There are 12 residues in the CDR3. CDR3: CASSDGLGRQYF. The CDR3 DNA follows: TGCGCCAGCAGTGATGGGTTAGGGCGGCAGTACTTC.

Worth noting for this clonotype: This may be a read error, as it is one base from a much larger clone. V is TRBV4-2 and J is TRBJ2-7; D may be TRBD2 (6 bases). The V gene's germline CDR1 is LGHNA and CDR2 YNFKEQ. This CDR3 region has 14 residues. Here the CDR3 DNA reads TGTGCCAGCAGCCAAGCCGGGAGTGCCTACGAGCAGCACTTC. It yields the protein CASSQAGSAYEQHF.